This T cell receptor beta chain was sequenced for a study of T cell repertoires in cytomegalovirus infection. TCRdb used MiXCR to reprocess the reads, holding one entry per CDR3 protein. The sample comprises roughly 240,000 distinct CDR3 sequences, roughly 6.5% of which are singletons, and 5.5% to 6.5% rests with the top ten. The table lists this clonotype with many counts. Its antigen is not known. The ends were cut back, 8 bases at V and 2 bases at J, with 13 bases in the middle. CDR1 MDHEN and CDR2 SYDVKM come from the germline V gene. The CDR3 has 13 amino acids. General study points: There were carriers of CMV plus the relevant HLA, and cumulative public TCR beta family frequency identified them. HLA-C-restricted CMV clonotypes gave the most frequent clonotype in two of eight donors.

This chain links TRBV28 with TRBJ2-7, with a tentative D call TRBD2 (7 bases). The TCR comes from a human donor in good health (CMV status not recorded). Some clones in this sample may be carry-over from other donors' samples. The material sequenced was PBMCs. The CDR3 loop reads CASRKGGAYEQYF. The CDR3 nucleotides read TGTGCCAGCCGAAAGGGGGGGGCCTACGAGCAGTACTTC.